One sample yielded the 26 T cell receptor beta chains listed below, sequenced in a study of blood T cell repertoires in COVID-19. Profiled with immunoSEQ multiplex PCR; TCRdb holds only in-frame clones, not every one. The data contain roughly 49,000 clones, 90% of them seen just once; the ten biggest clones take up more than 8%. Sample: peripheral blood. The receptor set was obtained from a woman older than 75 with acute or convalescent COVID-19.

The chain combines TRBV5-1 with TRBJ1-1; 10 nucleotides match TRBD1. From germline, CDR1 is SGHRS and CDR2 YFSETQ. This CDR3 region has 15 residues. V was clipped by 0 bases and J by 10 bases; unmatched bases: 9. The CDR3 coding sequence is TGCGCCAGCAGCTTGGCCTTGACAGGGGGCATAGGAGCTTTCTTT. Translating gives CASSLALTGGIGAFF.

This chain links TRBV5-1 with TRBJ1-2; 8 nucleotides line up with TRBD1. Germline CDR1 is SGHRS and CDR2 is YFSETQ. The CDR3 has 14 amino acids. The ends lost 4 bases at V and 5 bases at J; junction bases unmatched: 7. CDR3 in DNA: TGCGCCAGCAGCACCTTGGGACAGGAATATGGCTACACCTTC. Protein product: CASSTLGQEYGYTF.

V is TRBV2 and J is TRBJ1-1; a weak D match, TRBD1 (5 bases). Germline CDR1 SNHLY, CDR2 FYNNEI. Trimming removed 3 bases at V and 6 bases at J, with 14 bases between. The CDR3 is 14 residues long. The CDR3 DNA reads as TGTGCCAGCAGTGATTTCTTCGGGGGAGCTGAAGCTTTCTTT. Residues: CASSDFFGGAEAFF. Using reference TRBV2 and TRBJ1-1 for the parts outside the CDR3, the full variable domain is EPEVTQTPSHQVTQMGQEVILRCVPISNHLYFYWYRQILGQKVEFLVSFYNNEISEKSEIFDDQFSVERPDGSNFTLKIRSTKLEDSAMYFCASSDFFGGAEAFFGQGTRLTVV.

The rearrangement links TRBV27 to TRBJ2-1; D may be TRBD1 (5 bases). This CDR3 contains 15 residues. V lost 9 bases and J lost 0, with 15 bases in between. Germline values: CDR1 MNHEY, CDR2 SMNVEV (reference sequence). The CDR3 spells CASWEGVSSYNEQFF. DNA for the CDR3: TGTGCCAGTTGGGAAGGGGTAAGCTCCTACAATGAGCAGTTCTTC.

The chain is built from TRBV29-1 and TRBJ1-2; tentatively, D is TRBD1 (5 bases). V gave up 3 bases and J gave up 4 bases, with 24 bases separating them. CDR3 length: 17 amino acids. Germline V gives CDR1 SQVTM, CDR2 ANQGSEA. CDR3 nucleotides: TGCAGCGTTGACAAGACGATCGGGACTTCGGGTCCCTATGGCTACACCTTC. Encoded protein: CSVDKTIGTSGPYGYTF.

The chain combines TRBV15 with TRBJ2-3, with D perhaps matching TRBD2 (6 bases). Germline loops: CDR1 LNHNV, CDR2 YYDKDF (reference sequence). CDR3 size: 15 residues. V was pared by 0 bases and J by 4 bases, with 11 bases between. The CDR3 DNA reads as TGTGCCACCAGCAGAGAGACTAGTTTCTCAGATACGCAGTATTTT. It yields the protein CATSRETSFSDTQYF.

This chain uses TRBV7-9 with TRBJ2-7, with D tentatively TRBD1 (6 bases). This CDR3 is built from 13 residues. V was trimmed by 5 bases and J by 13 bases, leaving 21 bases between them. Germline V lookup: CDR1 SEHNR, CDR2 FQNEAQ (reference sequence). DNA for the CDR3: TGTGCCAGCAGCCCCTGGACAGACCCTTCTGGATACTTC. This gives the protein CASSPWTDPSGYF.

This clone was observed a handful of times. The gene calls are TRBV28 and TRBJ1-5; tentative D call: TRBD1 (5 bases). The germline V gene has CDR1 MDHEN and CDR2 SYDVKM. The germline V and J ends were trimmed by 10 bases and 2 bases, with 12 bases remaining between them. The CDR3 contains 13 residues. CDR3 coding DNA: TGTGCCATCGGGGGGAATGGCAATCAGCCCCAGCATTTT. Amino acid sequence: CAIGGNGNQPQHF.

The J gene is TRBJ1-1, the V gene TRBV6-5, with 9 nucleotides matching TRBD1. CDR3 length equals 15 residues. Per the germline V gene, CDR1 is MNHEY and CDR2 is SVGAGI. The ends lost 5 bases at V and 6 bases at J; junction bases unmatched: 10. CDR3 sequence reads: CASSTGTGRLAEAFF. The CDR3, as DNA: TGTGCCAGCAGTACCGGGACAGGGCGTTTGGCTGAAGCTTTCTTT.

The V and J genes are TRBV7-2 and TRBJ2-7; D may be TRBD1 (6 bases). From germline, CDR1 is SGHTA and CDR2 FQGNSA. The CDR3 covers 15 residues. V was trimmed by 1 base and J by 3 bases, leaving 13 bases between them. The CDR3 loop reads CASSLGSQGGYEQYF. In DNA form, the CDR3 reads TGTGCCAGCAGCTTAGGCTCACAGGGTGGCTACGAGCAGTACTTC.

This clone came up once. The V and J genes are TRBV2 and TRBJ1-3; D unclear. The CDR3 sequence is 12 residues long. Germline V gene lookup returns CDR1 SNHLY and CDR2 FYNNEI. The V end lost 6 bases, the J end lost 6 bases, and 9 bases lay between the germline ends. This CDR3 is CASSGEENTIYF. The CDR3 DNA follows: TGTGCCAGCAGCGGAGAGGAAAACACCATATATTTT.

The chain uses TRBV2 and TRBJ2-7; tentative D call: TRBD2 (6 bases). Germline assignment: CDR1 SNHLY and CDR2 FYNNEI. The CDR3 consists of 15 residues. With 6 bases removed from V and 3 bases from J, the gap between germline ends came to 18 bases. CDR3 protein: CASRREMGLIYEQYF. The DNA for the CDR3 is TGTGCCAGCAGACGGGAGATGGGGCTTATCTACGAGCAGTACTTC.

This chain uses TRBV4-2 with TRBJ2-2; 10 bases line up with TRBD2. Germline CDR1 and CDR2: LGHNA and YNFKEQ. Trimming removed 0 bases from V and 0 bases from J; junction bases left unmatched: 4. The CDR3 is 18 residues long. The CDR3 region has the DNA TGTGCCAGCAGCCAAGAGGGGGGGACTAGCGCGAACACCGGGGAGCTGTTTTTT. This gives the protein CASSQEGGTSANTGELFF.

The genes are TRBV19 and TRBJ1-5, with 11 positions matching TRBD1. Trimming cost V 2 bases and J 1 base; bases outside gene matches: 7. CDR3 size: 18 residues. The germline V gene has CDR1 LNHDA and CDR2 SQIVND (reference sequence). CDR3 coding DNA: TGTGCCAGTAGTATAAGGGGACAGGGGGTTGGAAGCAATCAGCCCCAGCATTTT. Translation: CASSIRGQGVGSNQPQHF.

The rearrangement links TRBV19 to TRBJ2-1, with D possibly TRBD2 on 5 matching bases. The CDR3 consists of 16 residues. Germline V gene sequence: CDR1 LNHDA, CDR2 SQIVND (reference sequence). The germline V and J ends were trimmed by 5 bases and 0 bases, with 14 bases remaining between them. The CDR3 nucleotides read TGTGCCAGTAGTCCCCCGGGGAGCAGCTCCTACAATGAGCAGTTCTTC. This codes for CASSPPGSSSYNEQFF.

As concerns this clone: Since the CDR3 does not end with the conserved phenylalanine or tryptophan, this likely comes from a read error. No DNA is shown, since the ends of the CDR3 on it are uncertain; the CDR3 is the one TCRdb lists. This rearrangement joins TRBV6-4 to TRBJ1-2. From its first to its last residue, the CDR3 has 11 amino acids. The V gene's germline CDR1 is MRHNA and CDR2 SNTAGT. Here the CDR3 reads CASSGWRGLRL.

The rearrangement links TRBV30 to TRBJ2-7, with 10 bases lining up with TRBD2. The CDR3 spans 12 residues. Germline V gene lookup returns CDR1 GTSNPN and CDR2 SVGIG (reference sequence). The CDR3 DNA is TGTGCTTACGGACTAGCGGCCTACGAGCAGTACTTC. It specifies CAYGLAAYEQYF.

The CDR3 spells CASTGGQNSNQPQHF. The CDR3 nucleotides are TGTGCCAGCACCGGCGGCCAGAATAGCAATCAGCCCCAGCATTTT. The chain employs TRBV6-5 and TRBJ1-5, with D unclear. The length of the CDR3 is 15 residues. CDR1 and CDR2 from the germline V gene are MNHEY and SVGAGI. Between the trimmed V and J ends, which lost 7 bases and 0 bases, there was a span of 13 bases.

This chain connects TRBV7-8 to TRBJ1-1; 7 nucleotides align to TRBD1. Germline CDR1 reads SGHVS; CDR2 reads FQNEAQ. This CDR3 region has 12 residues. Trimming removed 5 bases from V and 4 bases from J; junction bases left unmatched: 1. CDR3 nucleotides: TGTGCCAGCAGCCGACAGGGCACTGAAGCTTTCTTT. Translation: CASSRQGTEAFF.

The sample holds one count of this clone. The gene calls are TRBV18 and TRBJ2-7; D possibly corresponds to TRBD2 (5 bases). Germline loops: CDR1 KGHSH, CDR2 LQKENI. The CDR3 is 14 residues long. V dropped 2 bases and J dropped 2 bases, with 10 bases sitting between them. CDR3 protein: CASSPRTVTYEQYF. CDR3 DNA sequence: TGTGCCAGCTCACCAAGGACTGTGACCTACGAGCAGTACTTC.

The genes are TRBV11-3 and TRBJ2-7; TRBD1 matches at 9 bases. Unmatched junction bases numbered 9, after V lost 5 bases and J lost 4 bases. The germline V gene has CDR1 SGHNT and CDR2 YENEEA. The CDR3 is 15 amino acids. The CDR3 spells CASSPGTGQGYEQYF. DNA of the CDR3: TGTGCCAGCAGCCCAGGGACAGGGCAAGGGTACGAGCAGTACTTC.

V usage is TRBV9 and J usage is TRBJ1-2; D remains ambiguous. Trimming stripped 0 bases from V and 3 bases from J, with 6 bases between. From germline, CDR1 is SGDLS and CDR2 YYNGEE. CDR3 length: 13 residues. This CDR3 is CASSVGGYYGYTF. The CDR3, as DNA: TGTGCCAGCAGCGTAGGAGGGTACTATGGCTACACCTTC. Full variable domain (rest looked up from reference TRBV9 and TRBJ1-2): DSGVTQTPKHLITATGQRVTLRCSPRSGDLSVYWYQQSLDQGLQFLIQYYNGEERAKGNILERFSAQQFPDLHSELNLSSLELGDSALYFCASSVGGYYGYTFGSGTRLTVV.

This chain uses TRBV29-1 with TRBJ1-1, with 7 bases lining up with TRBD1. This CDR3 has 14 residues. V lost 7 bases, J lost 2 bases, and 10 bases stayed unmatched. Looked up from germline, CDR1 is SQVTM and CDR2 is ANQGSEA. The DNA of the CDR3 is TGCAGCGCCGGGGTGGGGACAGTCAACACTGAAGCTTTCTTT. It translates to CSAGVGTVNTEAFF.

The chain has TRBV19 and TRBJ2-7; 11 nucleotides agree with TRBD2. V was clipped by 1 base and J by 6 bases; unmatched bases: 2. The CDR3 is 14 residues long. Germline CDR1 is LNHDA and CDR2 is SQIVND (reference sequence). CDR3 nucleotide sequence: TGTGCCAGTAGTATAGGTAGCGGGAGGGGCGAGCAGTACTTC. As protein: CASSIGSGRGEQYF.

The chain has TRBV7-2 and TRBJ2-3; D call uncertain. Germline V lookup: CDR1 SGHTA, CDR2 FQGNSA. There are 14 residues in the CDR3. V lost 5 bases to trimming and J lost 4 bases, with 13 bases between them. Here the CDR3 reads CASSPSMSPDTQYF. DNA of the CDR3: TGTGCCAGCAGCCCTAGTATGTCCCCAGATACGCAGTATTTT.

There are a few counts of this clone. The chain joins TRBV3-1 (or the pseudogene TRBV3-2) to TRBJ1-6; D remains ambiguous. Germline V gene data show CDR1 as LGHDT and CDR2 as YNNKEL (reference sequence). Trimming stripped 1 base from V and 7 bases from J, with 11 bases between. The CDR3 has 15 amino acids. The CDR3 DNA sequence: TGTGCCAGCAGCCAAGTACGTGGTGCGAATTCACCCCTCCACTTT. Translating it yields CASSQVRGANSPLHF.